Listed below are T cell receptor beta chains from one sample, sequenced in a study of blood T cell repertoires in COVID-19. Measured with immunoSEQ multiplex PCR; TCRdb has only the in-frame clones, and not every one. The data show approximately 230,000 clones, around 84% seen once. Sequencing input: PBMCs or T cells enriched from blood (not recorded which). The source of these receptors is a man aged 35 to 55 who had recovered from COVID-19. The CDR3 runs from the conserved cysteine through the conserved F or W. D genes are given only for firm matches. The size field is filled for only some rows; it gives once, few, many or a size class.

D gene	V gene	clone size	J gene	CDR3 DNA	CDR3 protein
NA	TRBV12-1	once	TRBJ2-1	TGTGCCAGCAGCTCCGGGACTCACAATGAGCAGTTCTTC	CASSSGTHNEQFF
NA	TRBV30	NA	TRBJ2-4	TGTGCCTGGAGTGTCAGCGGTCAACAGTACTTC	CAWSVSGQQYF
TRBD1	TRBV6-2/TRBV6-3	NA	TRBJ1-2	TGTGCCAGCAGTTACTCTCGGGACAGGTTTTATGGCTACACCTTC	CASSYSRDRFYGYTF
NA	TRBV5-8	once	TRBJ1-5	TGTGCCAGCAGCCCACAGGGTCCAAATCAGCCCCAGCATTTT	CASSPQGPNQPQHF
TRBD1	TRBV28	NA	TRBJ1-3	TGTGCCAGCAGCCAATTAGGGGGCCGCTCTGGAAACACCATATATTTT	CASSQLGGRSGNTIYF
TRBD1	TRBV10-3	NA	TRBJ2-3	TGTGCCACCTATGGACAGGCGAACACAGATACGCAGTATTTT	CATYGQANTDTQYF
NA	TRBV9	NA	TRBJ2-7	TGTGCCAGCAGCGCTACCGACATACCCTACGAGCAGTACTTC	CASSATDIPYEQYF
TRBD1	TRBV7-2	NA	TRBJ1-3	TGTGCCAGCGAGGGACAGGGGGCTTCTGGAAACACCATATATTTT	CASEGQGASGNTIYF
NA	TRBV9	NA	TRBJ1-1	TGTGCCAGCAGCGTCAGGGGCATGAACACTGAAGCTTTCTTT	CASSVRGMNTEAFF
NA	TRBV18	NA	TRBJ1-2	TGTGCCAGCTCACCAGGACAGCCCCCAGCTAACTATGGCTACACCTTC	CASSPGQPPANYGYTF
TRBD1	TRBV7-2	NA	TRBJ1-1	TGTGCCAGCAGCATCCGGGACAGGAGGACTGAAGCTTTCTTT	CASSIRDRRTEAFF
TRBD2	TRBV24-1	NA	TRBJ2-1	TGTGCCACCAGTGATTCCCCAGGTAGAGGCGGGGGGGCCAATGAGCAGTTCTTC	CATSDSPGRGGGANEQFF
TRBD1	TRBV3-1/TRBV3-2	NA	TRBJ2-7	TGTGCCAGCAGCCAGGCCGGGACAGCCCCCCACGAGCAGTACTTC	CASSQAGTAPHEQYF
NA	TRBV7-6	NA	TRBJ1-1	TGTGCCAGCAGCCCCCCGGGACTAGTCACTGAAGCTTTCTTT	CASSPPGLVTEAFF
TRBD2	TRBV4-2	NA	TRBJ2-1	TGTGCCAGCAGCCAAGACCTAGCGGTAGGGATGAGCTCCTACAATGAGCAGTTCTTC	CASSQDLAVGMSSYNEQFF
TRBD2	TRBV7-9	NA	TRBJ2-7	TGTGCCAGCAGCGGGACTAGCGGGGAAACCTACGAGCAGTACTTC	CASSGTSGETYEQYF
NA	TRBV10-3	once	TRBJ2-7	TGTGCCATCAGCGTCCCGACCCGACTTGAGCAGTACTTC	CAISVPTRLEQYF
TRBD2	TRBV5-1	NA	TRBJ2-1	TGCGCCAGCAGCTTCAGCGGGAGCTCCTACAATGAGCAGTTCTTC	CASSFSGSSYNEQFF
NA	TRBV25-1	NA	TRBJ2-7	TGTGCCAGCGTACACTGTTCAGGCGATTGCTACGAGCAGTACTTC	CASVHCSGDCYEQYF
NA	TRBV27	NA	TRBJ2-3	TGTGCCACCTTCGAGAGAACAGATACGCAGTATTTT	CATFERTDTQYF
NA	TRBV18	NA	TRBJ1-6	TGTGCCAGCTCACCAGCGCAGGGGTCGCTTTCACCCCTCCACTTT	CASSPAQGSLSPLHF
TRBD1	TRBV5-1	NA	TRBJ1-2	TGCGCCAGCAGCCCGGGACAGGGCTCTGGTGGCTACACCTTC	CASSPGQGSGGYTF
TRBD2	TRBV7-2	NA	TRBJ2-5	TGTGCCAGCAGCCCCCGTTCTAGCGGACAAGAGACCCAGTACTTC	CASSPRSSGQETQYF
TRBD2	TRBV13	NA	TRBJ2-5	TGTGCCAGCAGCCCAATACTAGCGGGGGGACAAGAGACCCAGTACTTC	CASSPILAGGQETQYF
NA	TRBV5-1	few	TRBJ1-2	TGCGCCAGCAGCGGGGCTGGTCCCTCGGCTGGCTACACCTTC	CASSGAGPSAGYTF
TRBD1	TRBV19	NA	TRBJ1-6	TGTGCCAGTAGTACTAACAGGGGTAATTCACCCCTCCACTTT	CASSTNRGNSPLHF
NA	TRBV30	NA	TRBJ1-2	TGTGCGCGGAAAGAGGGGGGGCGCGGGTATGGCTACACCTTC	CARKEGGRGYGYTF
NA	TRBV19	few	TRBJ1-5	TGTGCCAGTAGTATACCTCAGGGGAGTAGGGGCAATCAGCCCCAGCATTTT	CASSIPQGSRGNQPQHF
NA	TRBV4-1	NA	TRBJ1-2	TGCGCCAGCAGCCCGCAATACTTATATGGCTACACCTTC	CASSPQYLYGYTF
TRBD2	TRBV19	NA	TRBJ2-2	TGTGCCAGTAGTGTGACTAGCGGGAGAGAAGGCACCGGGGAGCTGTTTTTT	CASSVTSGREGTGELFF
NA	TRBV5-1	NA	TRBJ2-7	TGCGCCAGCAGCTTGGGTGGAGGGTTGGAAGAGCAGTACTTC	CASSLGGGLEEQYF
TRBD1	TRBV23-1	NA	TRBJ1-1	TGCGCCAGCCCACGGACAGGGAAGAACACTGAAGCTTTCTTT	CASPRTGKNTEAFF
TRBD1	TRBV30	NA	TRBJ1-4	TGTGCCTGGAGTGTGGCGGACAGGGGGCAACTGTTTTTT	CAWSVADRGQLFF
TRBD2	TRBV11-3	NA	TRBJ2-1	TGTGCCAGCAGCGCTCCGGGACTAGCGTATGAGCAGTTCTTC	CASSAPGLAYEQFF
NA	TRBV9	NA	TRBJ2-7	TGTGCCAGCAGCGAACAGGATACCTACGAGCAGTACTTC	CASSEQDTYEQYF
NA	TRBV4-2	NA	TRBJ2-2	TGTGCCAGCAGCCAGGAGCGTTACACCGGGGAGCTGTTTTTT	CASSQERYTGELFF
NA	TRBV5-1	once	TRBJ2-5	TGCGCCAGCAGCTTGAAGGGCCGGCGGGGCCAGTACTTC	CASSLKGRRGQYF
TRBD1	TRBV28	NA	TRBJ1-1	TGTGCCACCGACAGGGCCTATATGAACACTGAAGCTTTCTTT	CATDRAYMNTEAFF
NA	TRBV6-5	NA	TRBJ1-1	TGTGCCAGCAGCCGCCAGGGTGGGGCGGACACTGAAGCTTTCTTT	CASSRQGGADTEAFF
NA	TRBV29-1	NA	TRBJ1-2	TGCAGCGTTGAAAGGGGTTCTGAGGCGAGGCAGGGCTACACCTTC	CSVERGSEARQGYTF
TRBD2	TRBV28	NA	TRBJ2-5	TGTGCCAGCAGTCGGTTGGGCGGGGGGCACCAAGAGACCCAGTACTTC	CASSRLGGGHQETQYF
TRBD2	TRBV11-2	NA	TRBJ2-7	TGTGCCAGCAGGGAGGTAGTCGGGGGGAGCTCCTACGAGCAGTACTTC	CASREVVGGSSYEQYF
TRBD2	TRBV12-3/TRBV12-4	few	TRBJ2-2	TGTGCCAGCAGGTTAGCGGGAGCCGGGGAGCTGTTTTTT	CASRLAGAGELFF
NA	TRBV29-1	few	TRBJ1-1	TGCAGCGTTTATTCCCCGGAGACAGGCGCGGAAGCTTTCTTT	CSVYSPETGAEAFF
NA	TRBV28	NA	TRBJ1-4	TGTGCCAGCAGTTTAGGAGGGGCAACGGAAAAACTGTTTTTT	CASSLGGATEKLFF
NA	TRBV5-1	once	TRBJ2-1	TGCGCCAGCAGCCCAGGAGGGGGGGCCCCCTACAATGAGCAGTTCTTC	CASSPGGGAPYNEQFF